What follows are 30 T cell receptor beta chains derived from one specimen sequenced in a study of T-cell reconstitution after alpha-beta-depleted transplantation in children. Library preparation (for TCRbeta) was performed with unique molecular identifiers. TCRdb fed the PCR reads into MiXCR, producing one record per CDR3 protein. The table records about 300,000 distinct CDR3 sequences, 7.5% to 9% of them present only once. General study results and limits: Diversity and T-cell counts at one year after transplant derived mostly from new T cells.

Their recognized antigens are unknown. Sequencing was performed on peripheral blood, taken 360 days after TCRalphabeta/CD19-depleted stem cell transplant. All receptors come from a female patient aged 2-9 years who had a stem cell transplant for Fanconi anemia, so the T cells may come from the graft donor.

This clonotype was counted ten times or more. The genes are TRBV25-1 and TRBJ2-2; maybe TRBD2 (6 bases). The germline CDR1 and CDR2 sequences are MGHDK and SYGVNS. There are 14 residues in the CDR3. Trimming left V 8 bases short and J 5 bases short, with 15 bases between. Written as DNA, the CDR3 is TGTGCCAGCTGCCCACTCGGGGGAACCGGGGAGCTGTTTTTT. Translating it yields CASCPLGGTGELFF.

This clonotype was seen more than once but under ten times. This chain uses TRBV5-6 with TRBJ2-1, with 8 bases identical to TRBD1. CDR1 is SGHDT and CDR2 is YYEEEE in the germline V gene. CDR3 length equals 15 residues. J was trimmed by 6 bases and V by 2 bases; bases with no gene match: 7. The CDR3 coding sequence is TGTGCCAGCAGCTTTGGACAGGGACGGAGCAATGAGCAGTTCTTC. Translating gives CASSFGQGRSNEQFF.

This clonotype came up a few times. The CDR3 sequence is CATSRDITWVSNQPQHF. CDR3 nucleotide sequence: TGTGCCACCAGCAGAGATATCACGTGGGTTAGCAATCAGCCCCAGCATTTT. The V call is TRBV15, the J call TRBJ1-5; D not certain. This CDR3 spans 17 amino acids. The ends were cut back, 0 bases at V and 0 bases at J, with 12 bases in the middle. Germline V lookup: CDR1 LNHNV, CDR2 YYDKDF (reference sequence).

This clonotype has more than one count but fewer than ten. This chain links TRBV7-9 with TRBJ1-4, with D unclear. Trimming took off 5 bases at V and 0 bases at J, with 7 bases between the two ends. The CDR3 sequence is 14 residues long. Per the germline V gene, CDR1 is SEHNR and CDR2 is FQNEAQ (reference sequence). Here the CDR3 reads CASSVWATNEKLFF. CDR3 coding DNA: TGTGCCAGCAGCGTGTGGGCAACTAATGAAAAACTGTTTTTT.

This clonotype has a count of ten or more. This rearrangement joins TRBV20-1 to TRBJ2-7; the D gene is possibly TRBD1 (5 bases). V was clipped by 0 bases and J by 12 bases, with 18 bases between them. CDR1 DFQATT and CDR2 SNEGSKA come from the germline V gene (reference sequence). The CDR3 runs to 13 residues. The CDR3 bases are TGCAGTGCTAGAGATTGGTCGCAGGGTTCGCGGTACTTC. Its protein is CSARDWSQGSRYF.

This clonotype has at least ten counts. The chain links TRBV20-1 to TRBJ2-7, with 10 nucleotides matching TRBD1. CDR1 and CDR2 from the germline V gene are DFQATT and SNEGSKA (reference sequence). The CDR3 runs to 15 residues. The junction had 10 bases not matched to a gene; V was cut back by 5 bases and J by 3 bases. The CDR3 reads CSACPGQGENYEQYF. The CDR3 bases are TGCAGTGCTTGCCCCGGACAGGGGGAAAACTACGAGCAGTACTTC.

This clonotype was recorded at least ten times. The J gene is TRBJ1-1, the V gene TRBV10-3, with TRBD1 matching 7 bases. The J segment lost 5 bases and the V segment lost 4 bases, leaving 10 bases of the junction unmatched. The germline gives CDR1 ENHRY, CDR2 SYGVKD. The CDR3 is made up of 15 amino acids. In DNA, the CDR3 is TGTGCCATCAGTGGGGGCCTAGGGGGCCGAACTGAAGCTTTCTTT. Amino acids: CAISGGLGGRTEAFF.

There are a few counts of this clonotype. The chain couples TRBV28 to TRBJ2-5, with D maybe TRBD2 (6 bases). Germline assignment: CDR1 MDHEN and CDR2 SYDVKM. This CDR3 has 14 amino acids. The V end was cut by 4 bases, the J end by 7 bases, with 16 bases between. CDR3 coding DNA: TGTGCCAGCAGTTACCTTTTAAGGGGAGGGACCCAGTACTTC. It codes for CASSYLLRGGTQYF.

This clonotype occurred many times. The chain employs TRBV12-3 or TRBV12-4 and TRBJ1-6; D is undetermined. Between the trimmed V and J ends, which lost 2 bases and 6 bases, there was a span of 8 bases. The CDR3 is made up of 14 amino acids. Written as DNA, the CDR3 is TGTGCCAGCAGTTTAAAGAGGGTTAATTCACCCCTCCACTTT. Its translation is CASSLKRVNSPLHF.

As DNA, the CDR3 is TGTGCCAGCAGCTCCCGTCCCACCGGGGAGCTGTTTTTT. Amino acid sequence: CASSSRPTGELFF. The rearrangement links TRBV13 to TRBJ2-2; D unresolved. The CDR3 runs 13 residues. V was pared by 4 bases and J by 4 bases, with 7 bases between. Per germline, CDR1 PRHDT and CDR2 FYEKMQ (reference sequence).

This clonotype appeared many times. The CDR3 region is CSAREGVGADTQYF. The DNA for the CDR3 is TGCAGTGCTAGAGAGGGGGTGGGGGCAGATACGCAGTATTTT. The rearrangement uses TRBV20-1 and TRBJ2-3; the D gene could be TRBD1 or TRBD2 (5 bases each). With 0 bases removed from V and 4 bases from J, the gap between germline ends came to 11 bases. The CDR3 is 14 amino acids. Looked up from germline, CDR1 is DFQATT and CDR2 is SNEGSKA (reference sequence).

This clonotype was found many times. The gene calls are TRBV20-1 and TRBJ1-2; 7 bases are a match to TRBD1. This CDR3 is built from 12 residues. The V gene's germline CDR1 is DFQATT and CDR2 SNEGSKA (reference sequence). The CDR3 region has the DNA TGCAGACCATCACAGGGGAACTATGGCTACACCTTC. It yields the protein CRPSQGNYGYTF.

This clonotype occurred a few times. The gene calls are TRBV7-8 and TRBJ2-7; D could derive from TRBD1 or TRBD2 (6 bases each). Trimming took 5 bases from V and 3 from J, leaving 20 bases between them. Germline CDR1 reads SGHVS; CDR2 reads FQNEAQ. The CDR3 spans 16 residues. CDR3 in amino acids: CASSPNGGPWNYEQYF. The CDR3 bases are TGTGCCAGCAGCCCGAATGGGGGGCCCTGGAACTACGAGCAGTACTTC.

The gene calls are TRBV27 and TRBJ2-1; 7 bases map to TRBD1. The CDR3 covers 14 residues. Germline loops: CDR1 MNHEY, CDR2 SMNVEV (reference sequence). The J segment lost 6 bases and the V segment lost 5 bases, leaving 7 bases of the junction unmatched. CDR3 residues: CASSLNDRVNEQFF. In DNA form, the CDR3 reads TGTGCCAGCAGTCTTAACGACAGGGTCAATGAGCAGTTCTTC.

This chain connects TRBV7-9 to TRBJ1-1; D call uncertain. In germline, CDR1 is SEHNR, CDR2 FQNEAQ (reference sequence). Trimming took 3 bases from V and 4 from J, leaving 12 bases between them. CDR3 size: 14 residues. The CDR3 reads CASSLSTVGTEAFF. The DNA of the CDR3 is TGTGCCAGCAGCTTGAGCACAGTTGGCACTGAAGCTTTCTTT.

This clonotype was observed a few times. Here the CDR3 reads CASSESGGVARSASGANVLTF. The CDR3 region has the DNA TGCGCCAGCAGTGAGTCGGGCGGTGTGGCCAGGAGCGCTTCTGGGGCCAACGTCCTGACTTTC. The chain links TRBV10-2 to TRBJ2-6; D call uncertain. The CDR3 spans 21 residues. V gave up 0 bases and J gave up 1 base, with 22 bases separating them. Germline V gene data show CDR1 as WSHSY and CDR2 as SAAADI.

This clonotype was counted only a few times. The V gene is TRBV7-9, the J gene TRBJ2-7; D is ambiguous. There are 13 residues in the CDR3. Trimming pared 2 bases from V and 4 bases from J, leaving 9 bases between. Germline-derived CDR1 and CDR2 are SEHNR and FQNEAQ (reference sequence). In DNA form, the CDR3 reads TGTGCCAGCAGCTTAACGGTCGATTACGAGCAGTACGTC. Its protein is CASSLTVDYEQYV.

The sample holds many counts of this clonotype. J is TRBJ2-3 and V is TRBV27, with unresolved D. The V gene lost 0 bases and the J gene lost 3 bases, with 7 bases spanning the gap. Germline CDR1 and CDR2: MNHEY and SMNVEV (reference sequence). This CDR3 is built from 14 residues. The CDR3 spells CASSLSVETDTQYF. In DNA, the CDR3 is TGTGCCAGCAGTTTATCGGTTGAAACAGATACGCAGTATTTT.

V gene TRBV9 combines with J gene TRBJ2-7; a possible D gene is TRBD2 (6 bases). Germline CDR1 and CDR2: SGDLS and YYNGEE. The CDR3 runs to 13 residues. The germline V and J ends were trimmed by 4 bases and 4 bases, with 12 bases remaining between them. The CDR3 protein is CASSRNGLYEQYF. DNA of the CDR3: TGTGCCAGCAGCAGAAACGGACTATACGAGCAGTACTTC.

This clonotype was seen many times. The CDR3 DNA reads as TGTGCCAGCAGTGTCGCAGGGACTGCTGAAGCTTTCTTT. Translating it yields CASSVAGTAEAFF. This chain uses TRBV27 with TRBJ1-1, with D possibly matching TRBD1 (5 bases). V was pared by 5 bases and J by 6 bases, with 13 bases between. Germline lookup yields CDR1 MNHEY and CDR2 SMNVEV (reference sequence). This CDR3 contains 13 residues.

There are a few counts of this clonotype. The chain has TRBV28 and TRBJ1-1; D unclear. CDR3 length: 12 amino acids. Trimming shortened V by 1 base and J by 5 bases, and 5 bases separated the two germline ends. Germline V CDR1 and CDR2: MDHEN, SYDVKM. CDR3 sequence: CASSLFGTEAFF. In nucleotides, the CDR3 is TGTGCCAGCAGTTTATTCGGTACTGAAGCTTTCTTT. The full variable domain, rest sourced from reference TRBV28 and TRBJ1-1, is DVKVTQSSRYLVKRTGEKVFLECVQDMDHENMFWYRQDPGLGLRLIYFSYDVKMKEKGDIPEGYSVSREKKERFSLILESASTNQTSMYLCASSLFGTEAFFGQGTRLTVV.

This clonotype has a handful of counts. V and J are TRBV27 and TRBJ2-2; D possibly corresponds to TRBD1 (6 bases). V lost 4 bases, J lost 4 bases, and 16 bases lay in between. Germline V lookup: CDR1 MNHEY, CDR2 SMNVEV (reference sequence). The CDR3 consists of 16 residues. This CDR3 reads CASSWFLTGSTGELFF. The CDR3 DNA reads TGTGCCAGCAGTTGGTTTTTGACAGGATCCACCGGGGAGCTGTTTTTT.

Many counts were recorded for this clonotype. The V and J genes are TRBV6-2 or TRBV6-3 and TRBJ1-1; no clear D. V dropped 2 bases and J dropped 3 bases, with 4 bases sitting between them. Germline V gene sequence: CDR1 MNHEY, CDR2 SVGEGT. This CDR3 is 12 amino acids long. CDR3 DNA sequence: TGTGCCAGCAGTTACGGGGACACTGAAGCTTTCTTT. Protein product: CASSYGDTEAFF.

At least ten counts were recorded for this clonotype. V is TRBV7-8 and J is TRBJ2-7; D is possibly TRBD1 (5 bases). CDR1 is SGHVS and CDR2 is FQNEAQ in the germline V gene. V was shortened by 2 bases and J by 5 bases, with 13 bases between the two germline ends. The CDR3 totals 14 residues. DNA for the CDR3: TGTGCCAGCAGCTTACCAGCCAGGGATAACGAGCAGTACGTC. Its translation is CASSLPARDNEQYV.

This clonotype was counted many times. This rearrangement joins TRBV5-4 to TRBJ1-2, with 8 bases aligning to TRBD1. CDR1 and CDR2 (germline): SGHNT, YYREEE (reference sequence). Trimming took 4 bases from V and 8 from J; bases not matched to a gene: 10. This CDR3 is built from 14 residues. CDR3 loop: CASSERTGYEGYTF. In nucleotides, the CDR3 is TGTGCCAGCAGCGAACGGACAGGGTATGAAGGCTACACCTTC. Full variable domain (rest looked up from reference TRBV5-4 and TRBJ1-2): ETGVTQSPTHLIKTRGQQVTLRCSSQSGHNTVSWYQQALGQGPQFIFQYYREEENGRGNFPPRFSGLQFPNYSSELNVNALELDDSALYLCASSERTGYEGYTFGSGTRLTVV.

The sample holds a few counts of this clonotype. CDR3 sequence (DNA): TGTGCCAGCAGCTTAGATAGGCTGAGGGCTTTCTTT. The encoded protein is CASSLDRLRAFF. This sequence joins TRBV7-8 and TRBJ1-1; D uncertain. The CDR3 spans 12 residues. CDR1 is SGHVS, CDR2 FQNEAQ, per germline. V shed 1 base and J shed 11 bases, with 11 bases lying between them.

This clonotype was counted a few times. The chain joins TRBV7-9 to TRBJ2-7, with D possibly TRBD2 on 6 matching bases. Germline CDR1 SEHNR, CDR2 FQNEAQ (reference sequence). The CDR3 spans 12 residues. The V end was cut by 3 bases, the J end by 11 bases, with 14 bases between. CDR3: CASSFRGGEEYF. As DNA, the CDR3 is TGTGCCAGCAGCTTCCGGGGTGGGGAGGAGTACTTC.

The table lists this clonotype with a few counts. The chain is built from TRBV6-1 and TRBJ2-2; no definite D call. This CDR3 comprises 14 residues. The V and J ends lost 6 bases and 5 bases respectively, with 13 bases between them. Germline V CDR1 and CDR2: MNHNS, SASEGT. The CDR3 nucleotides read TGTGCCAGCAGAGAACTTGCGGCGACCGGGGAGCTGTTTTTT. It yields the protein CASRELAATGELFF.

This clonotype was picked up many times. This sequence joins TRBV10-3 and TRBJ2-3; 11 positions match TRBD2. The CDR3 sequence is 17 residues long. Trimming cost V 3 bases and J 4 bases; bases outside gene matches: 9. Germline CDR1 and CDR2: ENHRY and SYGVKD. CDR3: CAISDSGRARRSDTQYF. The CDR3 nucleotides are TGTGCCATCAGTGATAGCGGGAGGGCCCGGAGGTCAGATACGCAGTATTTT.

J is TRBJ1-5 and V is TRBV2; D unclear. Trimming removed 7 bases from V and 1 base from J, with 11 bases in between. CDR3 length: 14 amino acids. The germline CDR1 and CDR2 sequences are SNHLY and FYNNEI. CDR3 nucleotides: TGTGCCAGCACCCTAATACCGAGCAATCAGCCCCAGCATTTT. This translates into CASTLIPSNQPQHF.